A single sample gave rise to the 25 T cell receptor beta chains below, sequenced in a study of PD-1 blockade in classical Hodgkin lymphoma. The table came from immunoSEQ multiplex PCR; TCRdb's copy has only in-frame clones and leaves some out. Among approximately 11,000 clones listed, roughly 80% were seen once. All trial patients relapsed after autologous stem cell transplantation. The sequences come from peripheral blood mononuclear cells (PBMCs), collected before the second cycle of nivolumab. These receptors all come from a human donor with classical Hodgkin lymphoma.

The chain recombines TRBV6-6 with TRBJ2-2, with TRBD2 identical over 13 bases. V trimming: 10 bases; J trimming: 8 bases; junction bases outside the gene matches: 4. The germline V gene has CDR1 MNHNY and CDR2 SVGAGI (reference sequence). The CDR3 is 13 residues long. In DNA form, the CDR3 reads TGTGCCACCGGACTAGCGGGAGTTGGGGAGCTGTTTTTT. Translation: CATGLAGVGELFF.

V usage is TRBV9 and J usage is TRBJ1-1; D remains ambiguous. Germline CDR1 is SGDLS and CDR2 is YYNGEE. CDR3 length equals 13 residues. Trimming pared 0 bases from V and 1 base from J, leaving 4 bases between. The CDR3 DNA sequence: TGTGCCAGCAGCGTAGCTGGGAACACTGAAGCTTTCTTT. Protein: CASSVAGNTEAFF. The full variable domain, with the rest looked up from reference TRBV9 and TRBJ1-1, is DSGVTQTPKHLITATGQRVTLRCSPRSGDLSVYWYQQSLDQGLQFLIQYYNGEERAKGNILERFSAQQFPDLHSELNLSSLELGDSALYFCASSVAGNTEAFFGQGTRLTVV.

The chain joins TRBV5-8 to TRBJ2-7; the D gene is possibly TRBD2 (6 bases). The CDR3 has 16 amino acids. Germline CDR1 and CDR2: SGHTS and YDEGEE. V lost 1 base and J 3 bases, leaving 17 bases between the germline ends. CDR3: CASSLWGTGTHYEQYF. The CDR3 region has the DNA TGTGCCAGCAGCTTGTGGGGAACCGGGACTCACTACGAGCAGTACTTC.

Here the CDR3 DNA reads TGTGCCTGGGAGGAGGGATCAGATACGCAGTATTTT. Its protein product is CAWEEGSDTQYF. The rearrangement links TRBV30 to TRBJ2-3; tentatively, D is TRBD2 (6 bases). Trimming removed 5 bases from V and 4 bases from J, with 10 bases in between. This CDR3 region has 12 residues. Germline V gene data show CDR1 as GTSNPN and CDR2 as SVGIG (reference sequence).

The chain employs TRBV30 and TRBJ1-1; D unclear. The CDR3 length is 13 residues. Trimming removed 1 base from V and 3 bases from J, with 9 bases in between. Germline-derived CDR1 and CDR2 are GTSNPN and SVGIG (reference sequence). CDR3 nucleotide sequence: TGTGCCTGGAGTGCTCAGACGGACACTGAAGCTTTCTTT. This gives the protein CAWSAQTDTEAFF. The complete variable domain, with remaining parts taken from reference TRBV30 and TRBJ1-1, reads SQTIHQWPATLVQPVGSPLSLECTVEGTSNPNLYWYRQAAGRGLQLLFYSVGIGQISSEVPQNLSASRPQDRQFILSSKKLLLSDSGFYLCAWSAQTDTEAFFGQGTRLTVV.

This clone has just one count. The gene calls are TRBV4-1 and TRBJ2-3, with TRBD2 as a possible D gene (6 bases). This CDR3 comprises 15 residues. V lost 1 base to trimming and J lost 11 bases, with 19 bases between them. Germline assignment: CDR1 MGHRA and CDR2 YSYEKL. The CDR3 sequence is CASSQVGPSEEVQYF. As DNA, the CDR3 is TGCGCCAGCAGCCAAGTAGGGCCTAGCGAGGAGGTGCAGTATTTT.

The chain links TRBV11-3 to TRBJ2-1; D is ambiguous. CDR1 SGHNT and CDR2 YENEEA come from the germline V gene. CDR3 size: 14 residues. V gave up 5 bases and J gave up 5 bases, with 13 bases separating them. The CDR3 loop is CASSPRGRNNEQFF. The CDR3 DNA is TGTGCCAGCAGCCCCCGAGGTAGAAACAATGAGCAGTTCTTC.

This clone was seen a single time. The CDR3 here is CASSRTSVSTDTQYF. The CDR3 DNA sequence: TGTGCCAGCAGCCGGACTAGCGTGAGCACAGATACGCAGTATTTT. The J gene is TRBJ2-3, the V gene TRBV14; 9 positions match TRBD2. The CDR3 consists of 15 residues. CDR1 and CDR2 from the germline V gene are SGHDN and FVKESK. V gave up 4 bases and J gave up 0 bases; unmatched junction bases: 2.

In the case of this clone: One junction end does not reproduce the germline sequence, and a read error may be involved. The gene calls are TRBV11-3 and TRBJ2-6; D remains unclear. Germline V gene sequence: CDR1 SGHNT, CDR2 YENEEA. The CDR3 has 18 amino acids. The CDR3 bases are TGTGCCAGCAGCCAGGCGACCGATCTCGACAAGTCGGGCCAACGTCCTGACTTC. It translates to CASSQATDLDKSGQRPDF.

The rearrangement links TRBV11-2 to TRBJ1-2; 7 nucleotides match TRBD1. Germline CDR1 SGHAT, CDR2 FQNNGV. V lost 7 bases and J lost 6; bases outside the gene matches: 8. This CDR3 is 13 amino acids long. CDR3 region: CASTQRQGHGYTF. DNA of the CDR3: TGTGCCAGCACCCAACGACAGGGACATGGCTACACCTTC.

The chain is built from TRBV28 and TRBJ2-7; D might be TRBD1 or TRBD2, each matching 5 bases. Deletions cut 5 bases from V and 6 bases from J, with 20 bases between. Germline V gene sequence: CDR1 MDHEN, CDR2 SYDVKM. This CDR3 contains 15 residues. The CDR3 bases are TGTGCCAGCAGTCTACCGAGAACCACCGGGGCCGAGCAGTACTTC. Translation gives CASSLPRTTGAEQYF. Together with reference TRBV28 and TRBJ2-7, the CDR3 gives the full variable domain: DVKVTQSSRYLVKRTGEKVFLECVQDMDHENMFWYRQDPGLGLRLIYFSYDVKMKEKGDIPEGYSVSREKKERFSLILESASTNQTSMYLCASSLPRTTGAEQYFGPGTRLTVT.

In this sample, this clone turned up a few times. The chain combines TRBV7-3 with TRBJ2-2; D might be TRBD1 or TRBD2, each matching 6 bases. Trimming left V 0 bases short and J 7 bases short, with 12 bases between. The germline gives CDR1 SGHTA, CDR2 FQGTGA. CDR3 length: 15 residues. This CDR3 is CASSLTGGAGGELFF. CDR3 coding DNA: TGTGCCAGCAGCTTAACCGGGGGCGCTGGCGGGGAGCTGTTTTTT.

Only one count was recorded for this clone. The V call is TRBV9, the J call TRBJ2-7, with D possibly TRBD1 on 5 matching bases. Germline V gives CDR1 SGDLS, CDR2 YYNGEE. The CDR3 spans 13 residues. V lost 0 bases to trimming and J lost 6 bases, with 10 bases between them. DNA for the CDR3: TGTGCCAGCAGCGTAGCGGCTAGGGGCGAGCAGTACTTC. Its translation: CASSVAARGEQYF.

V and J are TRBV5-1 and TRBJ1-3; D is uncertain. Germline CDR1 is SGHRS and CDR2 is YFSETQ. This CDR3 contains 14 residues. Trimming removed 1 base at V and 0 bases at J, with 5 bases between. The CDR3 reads CASSLTGSGNTIYF. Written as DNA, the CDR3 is TGCGCCAGCAGCTTGACCGGCTCTGGAAACACCATATATTTT. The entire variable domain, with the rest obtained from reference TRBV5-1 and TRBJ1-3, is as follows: KAGVTQTPRYLIKTRGQQVTLSCSPISGHRSVSWYQQTPGQGLQFLFEYFSETQRNKGNFPGRFSGRQFSNSRSEMNVSTLELGDSALYLCASSLTGSGNTIYFGEGSWLTVV.

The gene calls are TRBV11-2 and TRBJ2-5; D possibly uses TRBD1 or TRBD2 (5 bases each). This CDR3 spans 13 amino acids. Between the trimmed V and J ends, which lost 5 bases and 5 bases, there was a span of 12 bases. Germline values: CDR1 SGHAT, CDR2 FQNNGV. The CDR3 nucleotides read TGTGCCAGCAGCCCCGGGGCCTCGGAGACCCAGTACTTC. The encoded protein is CASSPGASETQYF.

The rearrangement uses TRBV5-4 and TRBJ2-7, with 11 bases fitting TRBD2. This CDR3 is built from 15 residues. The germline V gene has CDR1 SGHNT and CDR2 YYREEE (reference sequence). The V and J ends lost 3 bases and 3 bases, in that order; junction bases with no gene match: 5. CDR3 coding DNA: TGTGCCAGCAGCTCTACTAGCGGGAGCATCTACGAGCAGTACTTC. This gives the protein CASSSTSGSIYEQYF.

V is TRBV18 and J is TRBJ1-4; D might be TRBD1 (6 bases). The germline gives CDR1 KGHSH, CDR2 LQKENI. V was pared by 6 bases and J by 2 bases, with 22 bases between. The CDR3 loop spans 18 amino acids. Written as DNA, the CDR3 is TGTGCCAGCTCTCCTACCCCCGGACAGAGACAGACTAATGAAAAACTGTTTTTT. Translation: CASSPTPGQRQTNEKLFF.

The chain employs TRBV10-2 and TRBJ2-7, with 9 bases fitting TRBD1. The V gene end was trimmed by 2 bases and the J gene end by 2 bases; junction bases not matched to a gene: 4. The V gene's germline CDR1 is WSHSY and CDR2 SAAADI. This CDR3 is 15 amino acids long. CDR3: CASSEGTGLTYEQYF. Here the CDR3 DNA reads TGCGCCAGCAGTGAGGGGACAGGGTTAACCTACGAGCAGTACTTC.

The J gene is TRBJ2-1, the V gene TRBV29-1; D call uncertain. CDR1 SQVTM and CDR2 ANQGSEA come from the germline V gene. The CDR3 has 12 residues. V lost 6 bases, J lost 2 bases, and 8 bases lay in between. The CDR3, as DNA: TGCAGCGTGGCGCTAGCCTACAATGAGCAGTTCTTC. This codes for CSVALAYNEQFF.

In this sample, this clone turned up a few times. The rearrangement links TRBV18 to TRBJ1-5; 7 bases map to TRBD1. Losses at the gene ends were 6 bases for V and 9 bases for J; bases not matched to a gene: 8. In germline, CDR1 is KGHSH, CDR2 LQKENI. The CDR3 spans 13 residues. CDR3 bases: TGTGCCAGCTCCTTCGACAGGGATCGGCCCCAGCATTTT. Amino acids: CASSFDRDRPQHF.

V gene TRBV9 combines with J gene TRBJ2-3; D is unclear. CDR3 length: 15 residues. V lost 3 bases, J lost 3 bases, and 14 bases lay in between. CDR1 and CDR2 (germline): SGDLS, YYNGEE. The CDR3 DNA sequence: TGTGCCAGCAGCGCCCTCGATTCTACAACAGATACGCAGTATTTT. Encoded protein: CASSALDSTTDTQYF. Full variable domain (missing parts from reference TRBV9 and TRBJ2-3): DSGVTQTPKHLITATGQRVTLRCSPRSGDLSVYWYQQSLDQGLQFLIQYYNGEERAKGNILERFSAQQFPDLHSELNLSSLELGDSALYFCASSALDSTTDTQYFGPGTRLTVL.

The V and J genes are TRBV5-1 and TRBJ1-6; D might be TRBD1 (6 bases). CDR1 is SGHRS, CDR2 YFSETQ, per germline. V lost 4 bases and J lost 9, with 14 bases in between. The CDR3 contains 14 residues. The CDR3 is CASSTGQSSSPLHF. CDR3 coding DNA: TGCGCCAGCAGCACAGGACAGAGTAGTTCACCCCTCCACTTT. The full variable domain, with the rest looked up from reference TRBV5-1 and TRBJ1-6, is KAGVTQTPRYLIKTRGQQVTLSCSPISGHRSVSWYQQTPGQGLQFLFEYFSETQRNKGNFPGRFSGRQFSNSRSEMNVSTLELGDSALYLCASSTGQSSSPLHFGNGTRLTVT.

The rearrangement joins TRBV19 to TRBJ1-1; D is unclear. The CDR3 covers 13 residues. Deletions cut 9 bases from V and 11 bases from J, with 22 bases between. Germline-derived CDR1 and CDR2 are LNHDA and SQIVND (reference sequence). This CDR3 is CASRGGPRVPAFF. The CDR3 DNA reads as TGTGCCAGCCGAGGAGGGCCCCGGGTTCCCGCTTTCTTT.

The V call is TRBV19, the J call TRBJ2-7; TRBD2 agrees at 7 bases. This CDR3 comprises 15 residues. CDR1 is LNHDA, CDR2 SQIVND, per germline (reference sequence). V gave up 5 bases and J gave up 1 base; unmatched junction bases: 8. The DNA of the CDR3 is TGTGCCAGTAGTGAGACTAGCCGCAATTCCTACGAGCAGTACTTC. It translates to CASSETSRNSYEQYF.

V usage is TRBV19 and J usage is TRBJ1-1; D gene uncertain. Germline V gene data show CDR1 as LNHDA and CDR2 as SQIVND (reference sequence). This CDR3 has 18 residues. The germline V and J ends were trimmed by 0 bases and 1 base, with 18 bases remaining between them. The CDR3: CASSIDQGPAAKNTEAFF. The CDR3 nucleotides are TGTGCCAGTAGTATAGATCAAGGGCCAGCCGCCAAGAACACTGAAGCTTTCTTT. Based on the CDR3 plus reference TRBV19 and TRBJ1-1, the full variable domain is DGGITQSPKYLFRKEGQNVTLSCEQNLNHDAMYWYRQDPGQGLRLIYYSQIVNDFQKGDIAEGYSVSREKKESFPLTVTSAQKNPTAFYLCASSIDQGPAAKNTEAFFGQGTRLTVV.